This T cell receptor beta chain was recorded in a study of control samples from healthy donors and cancer patients. The CDR3 runs 13 residues. The V gene lost 2 bases and the J gene lost 0 bases, with 7 bases spanning the gap. Germline lookup yields CDR1 GTSNPN and CDR2 SVGIG (reference sequence). Data came from immunoSEQ multiplex PCR; TCRdb stores just in-frame clones and leaves some out. Of around 110,000 clones in the sample, roughly 92% were seen once. This TCR derives from a man aged 30-40 years in good health. V usage is TRBV30 and J usage is TRBJ2-5; the D is unclear. Sequencing was performed on blood. The CDR3 loop reads CAWSPGHQETQYF. In DNA, the CDR3 is TGTGCCTGGAGTCCGGGCCACCAAGAGACCCAGTACTTC.